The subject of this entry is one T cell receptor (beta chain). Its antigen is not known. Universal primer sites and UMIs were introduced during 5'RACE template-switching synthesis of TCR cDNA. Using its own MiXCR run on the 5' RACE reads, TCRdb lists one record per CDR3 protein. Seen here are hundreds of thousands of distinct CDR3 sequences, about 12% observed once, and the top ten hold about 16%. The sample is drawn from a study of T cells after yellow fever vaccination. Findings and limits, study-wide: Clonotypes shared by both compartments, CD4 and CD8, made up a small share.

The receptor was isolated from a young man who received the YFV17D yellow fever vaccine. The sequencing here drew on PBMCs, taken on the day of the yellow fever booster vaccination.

CDR3: CASSLGLAGGIHRFYEQYF. CDR3 DNA: TGCGCCAGCAGCTTAGGACTAGCGGGAGGGATCCACCGGTTCTACGAGCAGTACTTC. The chain is built from TRBV5-1 and TRBJ2-7, with TRBD2 identical over 15 bases. The CDR3 runs 19 residues. V was pared by 2 bases and J by 3 bases, with 12 bases of the junction left unmatched. Germline-derived CDR1 and CDR2 are SGHRS and YFSETQ.